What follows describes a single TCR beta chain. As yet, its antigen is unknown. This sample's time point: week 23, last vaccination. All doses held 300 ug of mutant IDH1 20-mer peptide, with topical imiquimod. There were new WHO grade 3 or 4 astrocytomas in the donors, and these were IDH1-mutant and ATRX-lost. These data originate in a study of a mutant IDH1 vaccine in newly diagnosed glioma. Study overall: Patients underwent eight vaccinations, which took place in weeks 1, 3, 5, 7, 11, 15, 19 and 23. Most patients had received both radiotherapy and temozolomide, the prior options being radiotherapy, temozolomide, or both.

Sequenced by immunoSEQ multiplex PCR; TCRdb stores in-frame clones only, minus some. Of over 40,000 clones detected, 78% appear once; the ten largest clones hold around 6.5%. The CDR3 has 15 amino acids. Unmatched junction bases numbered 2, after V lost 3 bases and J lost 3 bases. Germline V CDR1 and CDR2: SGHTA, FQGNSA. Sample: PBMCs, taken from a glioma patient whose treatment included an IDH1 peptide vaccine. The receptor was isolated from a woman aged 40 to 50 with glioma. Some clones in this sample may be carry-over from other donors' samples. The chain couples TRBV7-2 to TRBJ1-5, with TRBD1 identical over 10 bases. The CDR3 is CASSLGTGVNQPQHF. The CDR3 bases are TGTGCCAGCAGCTTGGGGACAGGGGTCAATCAGCCCCAGCATTTT.